This T cell receptor beta chain was obtained from a study of cytomegalovirus exposure and HLA in healthy donors. The PCR contained 60 Vbeta and 13 Jbeta primers. This table comes from immunoSEQ multiplex PCR, and its TCRdb copy is limited to in-frame clones, with some not included. The sample yields roughly 230,000 clones, 80% to 95% seen once. The CDR3 has 14 residues. V gave up 1 base and J gave up 5 bases, with 12 bases separating them. The V gene's germline CDR1 is SNHLY and CDR2 FYNNEI. The sequence was collected from a girl between 2 and 10 years old in good health and CMV-seronegative. The chain couples TRBV2 to TRBJ2-7, with D perhaps matching TRBD1 (5 bases). The sequenced sample consisted of PBMCs. DNA of the CDR3: TGTGCCAGCAGTGAAGTGACGGGCAGGGACGAGCAGTACTTC. Residues: CASSEVTGRDEQYF.